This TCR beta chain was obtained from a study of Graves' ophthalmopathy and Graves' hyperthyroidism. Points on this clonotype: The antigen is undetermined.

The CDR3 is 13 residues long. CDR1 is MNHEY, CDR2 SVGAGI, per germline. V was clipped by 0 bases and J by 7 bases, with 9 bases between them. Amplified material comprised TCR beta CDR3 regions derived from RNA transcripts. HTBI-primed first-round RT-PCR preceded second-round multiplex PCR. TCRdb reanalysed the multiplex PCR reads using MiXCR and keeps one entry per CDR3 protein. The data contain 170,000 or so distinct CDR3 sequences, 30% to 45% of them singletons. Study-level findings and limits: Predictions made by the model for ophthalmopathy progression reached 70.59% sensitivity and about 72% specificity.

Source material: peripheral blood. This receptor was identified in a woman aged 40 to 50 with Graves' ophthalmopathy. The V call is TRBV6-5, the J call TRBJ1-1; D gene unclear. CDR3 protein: CASSYSRTGEAFF. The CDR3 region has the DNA TGTGCCAGCAGTTACTCTCGAACGGGTGAAGCTTTCTTT.